This T cell receptor beta chain was found in a study of T cell clusters in autoimmune cytopenias. Whole-study results and caveats: Primary autoimmune cytopenia patients seemingly lacked the physiological T cell clusters found in healthy donors. TRB repertoire shifts in secondary cytopenia and chronic lymphocytic leukemia mostly reflected lymphoma, not autoimmunity.

Roughly 38,000 genome equivalents of blood DNA were amplified for TRB. The CDR3 loop spans 16 amino acids. Germline-derived CDR1 and CDR2 are LNHDA and SQIVND (reference sequence). TRB was amplified by touch-down multiplex PCR, primer pools A and B combined. TCRdb reprocessed the multiplex PCR reads and keeps a single row for each CDR3 protein, giving no DNA. The sample table sets out more than 4,500 distinct CDR3 sequences. Measured by frequency, this clonotype is medium-sized. The target antigen is unknown. Sequenced material: peripheral blood. The chain carries TRBV19 and TRBJ1-4; without DNA, the TCRdb call of TRBD1 cannot be checked. The origin of this receptor is a human donor with an autoimmune cytopenia or autoimmune hepatitis (not recorded which). CDR3 sequence reads: CASRKDRFSTNEKLFF.